Each of the 8 T cell receptor beta chains below was sequenced from the same sample in a study of cytomegalovirus exposure and HLA in healthy donors. A multiplex PCR was run with 60 Vbeta primers and 13 Jbeta primers. Assay: immunoSEQ multiplex PCR; the TCRdb copy retains only in-frame clones and omits some. The sample holds fewer than 200,000 clones, roughly 75% seen once. Sequenced sample: PBMCs. All receptors come from a male donor in good health and CMV-seronegative.

CDR3 sequence (DNA): TGTGCCAGCACACAACGCAGGGGGAACACTGAAGCTTTCTTT. Amino acid sequence: CASTQRRGNTEAFF. V usage is TRBV6-5 and J usage is TRBJ1-1, with TRBD1 as a possible D gene (6 bases). Trimming shortened V by 7 bases and J by 1 base, and 13 bases separated the two germline ends. Germline V gene sequence: CDR1 MNHEY, CDR2 SVGAGI. This CDR3 comprises 14 residues.

This clone was found a few times. The chain has TRBV27 and TRBJ1-1; no clear D. From germline, CDR1 is MNHEY and CDR2 SMNVEV (reference sequence). V was shortened by 5 bases and J by 3 bases, with 10 bases between the two germline ends. The CDR3 has 13 residues. The CDR3 DNA sequence: TGTGCCAGCAGTACATTAGGAGACACTGAAGCTTTCTTT. This translates into CASSTLGDTEAFF.

The chain employs TRBV4-1 and TRBJ1-3; D is possibly TRBD1 (5 bases). Germline values: CDR1 MGHRA, CDR2 YSYEKL. Trimming took off 1 base at V and 3 bases at J, with 16 bases between the two ends. The CDR3 totals 17 residues. CDR3 DNA sequence: TGCGCCAGCAGCCAAGTCAGAGTGACAGAAGTTGGAAACACCATATATTTT. As protein: CASSQVRVTEVGNTIYF.

The rearrangement joins TRBV5-4 to TRBJ2-7; 7 bases fit TRBD2. CDR3 length: 14 residues. The germline gives CDR1 SGHNT, CDR2 YYREEE (reference sequence). Trimming cost V 0 bases and J 3 bases; bases outside gene matches: 3. The CDR3 reads CASSLGGSNYEQYF. CDR3 nucleotides: TGTGCCAGCAGCTTGGGCGGGAGTAACTACGAGCAGTACTTC.

The chain recombines TRBV27 with TRBJ2-7; TRBD2 might be the D (5 bases). Trimming pared 6 bases from V and 0 bases from J, leaving 21 bases between. Germline CDR1 and CDR2: MNHEY and SMNVEV (reference sequence). The CDR3 runs 17 residues. This chain's CDR3 is CASRGSDLGWGSYEQYF. Here the CDR3 DNA reads TGTGCCAGCAGAGGATCGGACTTAGGATGGGGCTCCTACGAGCAGTACTTC.

This chain connects TRBV6-6 to TRBJ1-3, with D maybe TRBD1 (5 bases). Between the trimmed V and J ends, which lost 5 bases and 3 bases, there was a span of 17 bases. Germline assignment: CDR1 MNHNY and CDR2 SVGAGI (reference sequence). This CDR3 is built from 16 residues. The CDR3 is CASSQLRGEGGNTIYF. In DNA, the CDR3 is TGTGCCAGCAGTCAACTACGAGGGGAGGGTGGAAACACCATATATTTT.

The rearrangement joins TRBV15 to TRBJ1-5, with D unclear. Germline V gives CDR1 LNHNV, CDR2 YYDKDF (reference sequence). The V end was cut by 1 base, the J end by 0 bases, with 7 bases between. This CDR3 spans 15 amino acids. The DNA for the CDR3 is TGTGCCACCAGCAGAGGCGGGCGTAGCAATCAGCCCCAGCATTTT. It yields the protein CATSRGGRSNQPQHF. Using reference TRBV15 and TRBJ1-5 for the parts outside the CDR3, the full variable domain is DAMVIQNPRYQVTQFGKPVTLSCSQTLNHNVMYWYQQKSSQAPKLLFHYYDKDFNNEADTPDNFQSRRPNTSFCFLDIRSPGLGDTAMYLCATSRGGRSNQPQHFGDGTRLSIL.

The chain recombines TRBV7-6 with TRBJ2-5, with 10 positions matching TRBD2. CDR1 and CDR2 (germline): SGHVS, FNYEAQ. CDR3 length: 18 amino acids. The V gene end was trimmed by 1 base and the J gene end by 4 bases; junction bases not matched to a gene: 12. The CDR3 here is CASSLGGLAGASRETQYF. The CDR3 bases are TGTGCCAGCAGCTTAGGGGGCCTAGCGGGAGCTTCCAGAGAGACCCAGTACTTC.